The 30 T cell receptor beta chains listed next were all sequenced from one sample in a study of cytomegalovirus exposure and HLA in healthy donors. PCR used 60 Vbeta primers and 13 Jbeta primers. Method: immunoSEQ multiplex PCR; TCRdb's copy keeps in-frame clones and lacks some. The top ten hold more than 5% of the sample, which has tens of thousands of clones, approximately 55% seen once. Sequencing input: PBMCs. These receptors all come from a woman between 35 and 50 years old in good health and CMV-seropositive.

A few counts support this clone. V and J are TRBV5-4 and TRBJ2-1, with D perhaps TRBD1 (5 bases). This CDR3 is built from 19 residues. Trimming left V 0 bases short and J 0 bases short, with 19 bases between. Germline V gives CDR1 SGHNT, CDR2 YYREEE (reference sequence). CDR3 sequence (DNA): TGTGCCAGCAGCTTGGGGCCCTCAGGGCCCCTTAGCTCCTACAATGAGCAGTTCTTC. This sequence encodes CASSLGPSGPLSSYNEQFF.

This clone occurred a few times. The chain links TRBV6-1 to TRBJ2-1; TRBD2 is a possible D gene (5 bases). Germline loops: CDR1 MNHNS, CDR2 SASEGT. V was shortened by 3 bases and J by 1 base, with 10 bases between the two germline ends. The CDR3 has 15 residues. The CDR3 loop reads CASSEGAESYNEQFF. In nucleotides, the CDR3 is TGTGCCAGCAGTGAGGGAGCGGAGTCCTACAATGAGCAGTTCTTC.

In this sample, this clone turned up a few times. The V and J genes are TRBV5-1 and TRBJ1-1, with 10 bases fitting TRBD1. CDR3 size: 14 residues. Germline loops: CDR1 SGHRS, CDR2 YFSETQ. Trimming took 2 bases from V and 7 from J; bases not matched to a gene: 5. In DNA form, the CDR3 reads TGCGCCAGCAGCTTAGGGACAGGGGAAATTGAAGCTTTCTTT. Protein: CASSLGTGEIEAFF.

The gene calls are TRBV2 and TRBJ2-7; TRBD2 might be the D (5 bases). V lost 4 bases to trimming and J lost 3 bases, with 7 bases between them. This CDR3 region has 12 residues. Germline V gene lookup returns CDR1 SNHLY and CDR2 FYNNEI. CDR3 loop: CASSGEGYEQYF. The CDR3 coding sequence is TGTGCCAGCAGTGGTGAGGGCTACGAGCAGTACTTC.

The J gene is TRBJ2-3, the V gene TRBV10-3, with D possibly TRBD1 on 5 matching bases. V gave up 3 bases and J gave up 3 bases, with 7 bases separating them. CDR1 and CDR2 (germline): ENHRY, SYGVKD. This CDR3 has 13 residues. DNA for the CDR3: TGTGCCATCAGTGACAGGGTTACAGATACGCAGTATTTT. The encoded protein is CAISDRVTDTQYF.

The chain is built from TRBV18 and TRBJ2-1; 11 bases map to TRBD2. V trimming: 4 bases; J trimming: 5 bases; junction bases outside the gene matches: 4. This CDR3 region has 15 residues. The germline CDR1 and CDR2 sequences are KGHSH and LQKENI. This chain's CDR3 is CASSQLAGENNEQFF. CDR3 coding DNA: TGTGCCAGCTCACAACTAGCGGGGGAAAACAATGAGCAGTTCTTC.

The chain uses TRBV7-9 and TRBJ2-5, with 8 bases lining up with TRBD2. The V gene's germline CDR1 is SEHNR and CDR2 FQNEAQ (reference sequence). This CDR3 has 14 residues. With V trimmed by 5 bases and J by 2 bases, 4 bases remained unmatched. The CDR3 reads CASSQLAVQETQYF. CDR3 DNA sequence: TGTGCCAGCAGCCAACTAGCGGTACAAGAGACCCAGTACTTC.

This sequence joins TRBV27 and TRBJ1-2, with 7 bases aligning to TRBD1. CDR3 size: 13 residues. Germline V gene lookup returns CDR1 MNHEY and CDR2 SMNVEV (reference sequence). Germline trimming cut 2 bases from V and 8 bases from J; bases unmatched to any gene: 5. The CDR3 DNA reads TGTGCCAGCAGTTTAACGACAGGGAGCGGCTACACCTTC. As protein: CASSLTTGSGYTF.

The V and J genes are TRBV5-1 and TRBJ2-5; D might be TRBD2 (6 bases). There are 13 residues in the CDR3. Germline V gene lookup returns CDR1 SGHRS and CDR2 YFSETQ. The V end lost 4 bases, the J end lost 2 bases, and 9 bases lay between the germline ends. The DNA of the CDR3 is TGCGCCAGCAGCCCTAGCGTACAAGAGACCCAGTACTTC. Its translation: CASSPSVQETQYF.

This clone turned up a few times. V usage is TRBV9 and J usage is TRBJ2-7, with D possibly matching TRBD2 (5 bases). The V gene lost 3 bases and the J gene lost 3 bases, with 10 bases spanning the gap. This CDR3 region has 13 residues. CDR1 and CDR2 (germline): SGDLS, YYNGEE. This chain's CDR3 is CASSASGLYEQYF. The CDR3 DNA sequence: TGTGCCAGCAGCGCCAGCGGACTCTACGAGCAGTACTTC.

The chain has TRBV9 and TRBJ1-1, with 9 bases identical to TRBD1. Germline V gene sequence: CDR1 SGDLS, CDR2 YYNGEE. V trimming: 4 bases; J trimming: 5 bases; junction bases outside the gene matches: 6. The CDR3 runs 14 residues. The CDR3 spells CASSPRTGDTEAFF. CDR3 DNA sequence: TGTGCCAGCAGCCCGAGGACAGGGGATACTGAAGCTTTCTTT. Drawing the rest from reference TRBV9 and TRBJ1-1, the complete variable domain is DSGVTQTPKHLITATGQRVTLRCSPRSGDLSVYWYQQSLDQGLQFLIQYYNGEERAKGNILERFSAQQFPDLHSELNLSSLELGDSALYFCASSPRTGDTEAFFGQGTRLTVV.

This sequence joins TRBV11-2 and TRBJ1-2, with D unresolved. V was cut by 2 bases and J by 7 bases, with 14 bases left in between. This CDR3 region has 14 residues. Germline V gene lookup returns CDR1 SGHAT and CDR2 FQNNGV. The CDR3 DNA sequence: TGTGCCAGCAGCTTAAGCCTGGAGGGTCGTGGCTACACCTTC. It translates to CASSLSLEGRGYTF.

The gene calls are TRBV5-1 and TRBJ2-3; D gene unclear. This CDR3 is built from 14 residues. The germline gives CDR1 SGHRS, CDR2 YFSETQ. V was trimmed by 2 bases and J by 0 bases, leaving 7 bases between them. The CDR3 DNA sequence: TGCGCCAGCAGCTTAGGAGTTAGCACAGATACGCAGTATTTT. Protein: CASSLGVSTDTQYF.

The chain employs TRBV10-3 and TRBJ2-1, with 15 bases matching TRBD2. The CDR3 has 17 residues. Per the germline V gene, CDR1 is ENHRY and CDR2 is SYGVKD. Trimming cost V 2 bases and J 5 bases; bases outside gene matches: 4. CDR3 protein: CAISEPGLAGGHNEQFF. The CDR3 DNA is TGTGCCATCAGTGAGCCGGGACTAGCGGGGGGCCACAATGAGCAGTTCTTC.

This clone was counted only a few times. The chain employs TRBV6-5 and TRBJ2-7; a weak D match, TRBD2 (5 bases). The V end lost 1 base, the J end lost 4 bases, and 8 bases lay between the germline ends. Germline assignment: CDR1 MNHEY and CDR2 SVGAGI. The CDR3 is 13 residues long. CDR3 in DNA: TGTGCCAGCAGTTACTATAGAGGGTACGAGCAGTACTTC. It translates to CASSYYRGYEQYF.

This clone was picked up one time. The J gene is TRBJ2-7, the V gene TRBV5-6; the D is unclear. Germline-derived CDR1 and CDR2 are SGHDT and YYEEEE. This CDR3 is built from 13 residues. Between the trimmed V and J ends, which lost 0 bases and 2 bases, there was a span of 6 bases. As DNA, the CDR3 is TGTGCCAGCAGCTTGGTCCAGACCTACGAGCAGTACTTC. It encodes CASSLVQTYEQYF.

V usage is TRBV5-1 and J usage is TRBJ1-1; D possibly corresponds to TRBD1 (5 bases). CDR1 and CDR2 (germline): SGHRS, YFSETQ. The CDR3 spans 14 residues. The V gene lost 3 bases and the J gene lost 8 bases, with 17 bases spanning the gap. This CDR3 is CASSSRQGLSEAFF. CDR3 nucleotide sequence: TGCGCCAGCAGCTCCCGGCAGGGATTATCAGAAGCTTTCTTT.

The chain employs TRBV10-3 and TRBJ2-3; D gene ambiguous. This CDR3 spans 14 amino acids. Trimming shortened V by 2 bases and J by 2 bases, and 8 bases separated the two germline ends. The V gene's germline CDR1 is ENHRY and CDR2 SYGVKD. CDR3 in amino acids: CAISEGTFTDTQYF. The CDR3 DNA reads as TGTGCCATCAGTGAGGGTACATTCACAGATACGCAGTATTTT.

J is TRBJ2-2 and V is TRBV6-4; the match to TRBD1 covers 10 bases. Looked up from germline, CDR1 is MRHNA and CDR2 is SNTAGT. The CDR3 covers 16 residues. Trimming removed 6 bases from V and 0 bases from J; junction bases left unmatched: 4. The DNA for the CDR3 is TGTGCCAGCAGAATGACAGGGGGCGCGAACACCGGGGAGCTGTTTTTT. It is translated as CASRMTGGANTGELFF.

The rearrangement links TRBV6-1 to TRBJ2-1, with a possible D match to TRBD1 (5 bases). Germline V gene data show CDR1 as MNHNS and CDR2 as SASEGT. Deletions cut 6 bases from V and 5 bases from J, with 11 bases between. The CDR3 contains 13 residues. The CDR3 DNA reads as TGTGCCAGCAGAATTGACAGCCACAATGAGCAGTTCTTC. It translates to CASRIDSHNEQFF.

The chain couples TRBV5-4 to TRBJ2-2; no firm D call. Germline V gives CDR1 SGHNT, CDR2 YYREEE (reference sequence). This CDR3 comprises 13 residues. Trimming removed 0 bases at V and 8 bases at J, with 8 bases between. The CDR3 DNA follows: TGTGCCAGCAGCTTGGACAGCAGGGGGGAGCTGTTTTTT. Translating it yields CASSLDSRGELFF. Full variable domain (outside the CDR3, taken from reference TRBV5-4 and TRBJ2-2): ETGVTQSPTHLIKTRGQQVTLRCSSQSGHNTVSWYQQALGQGPQFIFQYYREEENGRGNFPPRFSGLQFPNYSSELNVNALELDDSALYLCASSLDSRGELFFGEGSRLTVL.

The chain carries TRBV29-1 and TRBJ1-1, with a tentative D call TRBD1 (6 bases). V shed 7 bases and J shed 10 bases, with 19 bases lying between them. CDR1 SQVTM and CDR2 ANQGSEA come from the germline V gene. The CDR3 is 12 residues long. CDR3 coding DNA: TGCAGCGCTCCGAGGGGGGGGCTAGGAGCTTTCTTT. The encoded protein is CSAPRGGLGAFF.

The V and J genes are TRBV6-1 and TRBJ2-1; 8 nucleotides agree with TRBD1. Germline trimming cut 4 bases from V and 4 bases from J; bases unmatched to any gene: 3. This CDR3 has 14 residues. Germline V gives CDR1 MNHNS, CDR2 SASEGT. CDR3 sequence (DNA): TGTGCCAGCAGTGCGACAGGGGCTTACAATGAGCAGTTCTTC. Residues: CASSATGAYNEQFF.

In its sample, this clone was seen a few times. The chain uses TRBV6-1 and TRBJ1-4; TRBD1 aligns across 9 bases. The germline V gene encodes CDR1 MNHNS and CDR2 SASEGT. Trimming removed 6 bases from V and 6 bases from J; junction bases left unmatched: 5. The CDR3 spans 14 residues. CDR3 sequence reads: CASSRDRVYEKLFF. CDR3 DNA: TGTGCCAGCAGCCGGGACAGGGTATATGAAAAACTGTTTTTT.

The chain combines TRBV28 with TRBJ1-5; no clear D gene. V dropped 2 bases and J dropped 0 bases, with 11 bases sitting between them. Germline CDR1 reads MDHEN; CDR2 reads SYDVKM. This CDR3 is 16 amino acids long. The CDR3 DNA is TGTGCCAGCAGTTTACCCGGGAGGCTTAGCAATCAGCCCCAGCATTTT. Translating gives CASSLPGRLSNQPQHF.

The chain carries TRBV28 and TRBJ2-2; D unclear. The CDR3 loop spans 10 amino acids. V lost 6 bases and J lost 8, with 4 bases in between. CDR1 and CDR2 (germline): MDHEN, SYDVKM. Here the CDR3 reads CASRSGELFF. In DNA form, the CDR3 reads TGTGCCAGCAGATCAGGGGAGCTGTTTTTT.

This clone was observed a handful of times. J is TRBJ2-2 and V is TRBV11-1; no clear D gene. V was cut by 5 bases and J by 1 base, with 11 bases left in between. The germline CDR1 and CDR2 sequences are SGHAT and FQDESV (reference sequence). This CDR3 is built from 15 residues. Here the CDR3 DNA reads TGTGCCAGCAGCCCCCAGTGGCAGAACACCGGGGAGCTGTTTTTT. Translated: CASSPQWQNTGELFF.

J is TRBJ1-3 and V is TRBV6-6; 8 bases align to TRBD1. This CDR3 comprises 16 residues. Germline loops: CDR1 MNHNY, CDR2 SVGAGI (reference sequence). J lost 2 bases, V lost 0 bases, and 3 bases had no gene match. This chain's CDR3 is CASSYSETGAGNTIYF. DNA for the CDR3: TGTGCCAGCAGTTACTCGGAGACAGGGGCTGGAAACACCATATATTTT.

For the CDR3, the DNA is TGTGCCATCAGTGGCCGGGATGGAAACACCATATATTTT. The encoded protein is CAISGRDGNTIYF. The chain employs TRBV10-3 and TRBJ1-3; D gene ambiguous. The V and J ends lost 4 bases and 3 bases respectively, with 7 bases between them. The CDR3 has 13 residues. CDR1 is ENHRY and CDR2 is SYGVKD in the germline V gene.

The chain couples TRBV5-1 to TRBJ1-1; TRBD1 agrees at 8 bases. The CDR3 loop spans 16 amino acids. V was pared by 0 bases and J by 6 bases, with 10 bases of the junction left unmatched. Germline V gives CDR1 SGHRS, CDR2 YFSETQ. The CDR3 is CASSLGPAGGRAEAFF. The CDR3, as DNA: TGCGCCAGCAGCTTGGGCCCAGCAGGGGGCCGCGCTGAAGCTTTCTTT.